This TCR beta chain was obtained from a study of OX40 agonist ivuxolimab in advanced cancers. Study-wide context: Partial responses were seen in three patients, one with hepatocellular carcinoma and two with cutaneous melanoma.

CDR3 length equals 14 residues. Germline V gene sequence: CDR1 MNHEY, CDR2 SVGAGI. V lost 5 bases and J 5 bases, leaving 13 bases between the germline ends. Assay used: immunoSEQ multiplex PCR; TCRdb lists only in-frame clones, some missing. The sample records 9,000 to 13,000 clones, roughly 80% being singletons. Findings and caveats of the study: The CD4+ and CD8+ T cells in the blood had expanded clonally by week 6 at 0.1 to 3.0 mg/kg.

Peripheral blood came from all dose cohorts at three timepoints. Comments on this clone: The antigen remains undetermined.

The sequence derives from an adult with an advanced solid tumor such as melanoma, head and neck, liver or kidney cancer. The rearrangement uses TRBV6-5 and TRBJ1-5; possible D gene TRBD1, 5 bases. The input for sequencing was CD4+ or CD8+ T cells sorted from blood, taken in a trial of the OX40 agonist ivuxolimab. CDR3 loop: CASSVWQGDQPQHF. The DNA of the CDR3 is TGTGCCAGCAGTGTATGGCAGGGCGATCAGCCCCAGCATTTT.